A single sample is the source of the 8 T cell receptor beta chains below, sequenced in a study of blood T cell repertoires in COVID-19. Clones were read by immunoSEQ multiplex PCR, and TCRdb kept only the in-frame ones, dropping some. The table lists about 160,000 clones, 85% to 90% of them singletons. Sequences were obtained from peripheral blood. The receptors shown here come from a woman in her 70s with COVID-19, enrolled during active disease.

A single count supports this clone. The V gene is TRBV10-3, the J gene TRBJ2-1; a weak D match, TRBD2 (6 bases). The CDR3 totals 14 residues. CDR1 and CDR2 from the germline V gene are ENHRY and SYGVKD. Trimming pared 3 bases from V and 8 bases from J, leaving 14 bases between. In DNA form, the CDR3 reads TGTGCCATCAGTGATTCGTGGACGGGAGATGAGCAGTTCTTC. The encoded protein is CAISDSWTGDEQFF.

The chain couples TRBV6-5 to TRBJ1-1; 8 positions agree with TRBD1. Germline values: CDR1 MNHEY, CDR2 SVGAGI. The V gene end was trimmed by 9 bases and the J gene end by 4 bases; junction bases not matched to a gene: 10. This CDR3 contains 14 residues. The CDR3 loop is CASHLPGQGTEAFF. In DNA form, the CDR3 reads TGTGCCAGTCATCTCCCTGGACAGGGCACTGAAGCTTTCTTT.

This sequence joins TRBV18 and TRBJ1-4; perhaps TRBD1 as D (6 bases). Per germline, CDR1 KGHSH and CDR2 LQKENI. The CDR3 loop spans 16 amino acids. V was trimmed by 0 bases and J by 4 bases, leaving 12 bases between them. CDR3 DNA sequence: TGTGCCAGCTCACCACCGACGTCACAGGGTAATGAAAAACTGTTTTTT. Translating it yields CASSPPTSQGNEKLFF.

The chain is built from TRBV2 and TRBJ1-1; 7 nucleotides align to TRBD1. In germline, CDR1 is SNHLY, CDR2 FYNNEI. This CDR3 is 15 amino acids long. With 6 bases clipped from V and 3 bases from J, the junction kept 10 bases outside the gene matches. The CDR3 DNA is TGTGCCAGCAGACCCGGGACAGATCTTGACACTGAAGCTTTCTTT. Protein sequence: CASRPGTDLDTEAFF. Combining the CDR3 with reference TRBV2 and TRBJ1-1 gives the whole variable domain EPEVTQTPSHQVTQMGQEVILRCVPISNHLYFYWYRQILGQKVEFLVSFYNNEISEKSEIFDDQFSVERPDGSNFTLKIRSTKLEDSAMYFCASRPGTDLDTEAFFGQGTRLTVV.

This chain uses TRBV9 with TRBJ2-5, with a weak D call TRBD2 (6 bases). CDR3 length equals 13 residues. V was trimmed by 0 bases and J by 4 bases, leaving 7 bases between them. Germline loops: CDR1 SGDLS, CDR2 YYNGEE. The CDR3 protein is CASSVEEGETQYF. CDR3 bases: TGTGCCAGCAGCGTAGAGGAGGGAGAGACCCAGTACTTC.

This clone turned up a few times. V gene TRBV5-8 combines with J gene TRBJ1-2; the D gene is possibly TRBD1 (5 bases). V lost 4 bases and J 11 bases, leaving 15 bases between the germline ends. The CDR3 spans 12 residues. Germline V lookup: CDR1 SGHTS, CDR2 YDEGEE. The CDR3 is CASSPEGRLYTF. The CDR3 DNA reads TGTGCCAGCAGCCCCGAGGGGAGGTTGTACACCTTC.

This chain joins TRBV6-2 or TRBV6-3 and TRBJ2-3; 7 bases line up with TRBD2. The germline CDR1 and CDR2 sequences are MNHEY and SVGEGT. V lost 2 bases and J lost 2; bases outside the gene matches: 4. The CDR3 runs 15 residues. CDR3 loop: CASSYRLADTDTQYF. The CDR3 DNA is TGTGCCAGCAGTTACCGACTAGCAGACACAGATACGCAGTATTTT.

This clone was seen once. The V and J genes are TRBV7-3 and TRBJ1-5, with D maybe TRBD1 (6 bases). The V end was cut by 1 base, the J end by 6 bases, with 16 bases between. The CDR3 runs to 16 residues. Germline V gene lookup returns CDR1 SGHTA and CDR2 FQGTGA. The CDR3 region is CASSLRVSGDFQPQHF. CDR3 sequence (DNA): TGTGCCAGCAGCTTAAGGGTCTCAGGGGATTTTCAGCCCCAGCATTTT.